One sample yielded the 26 T cell receptor beta chains listed below, sequenced in a study of blood T cell repertoires in COVID-19. The protocol was immunoSEQ multiplex PCR, while the TCRdb copy is restricted to in-frame clones and leaves out a portion. The sample lists 200,000 to 300,000 clones; around 80% were seen once. The sequenced sample was peripheral blood. The receptors were gathered from a man in his fifties or sixties with acute or convalescent COVID-19.

This chain links TRBV20-1 with TRBJ1-1; TRBD1 is a possible D gene (6 bases). V was cut by 6 bases and J by 8 bases, with 13 bases left in between. CDR1 DFQATT and CDR2 SNEGSKA come from the germline V gene (reference sequence). The CDR3 covers 11 residues. The CDR3 is CSAPDSKEAFF. CDR3 DNA: TGCAGTGCCCCGGACAGTAAGGAAGCTTTCTTT.

CDR3 sequence (DNA): TGTGCCAGCAGCTTGGGGACTAGCGGGGGCCCGAACACCGGGGAGCTGTTTTTT. Its translation: CASSLGTSGGPNTGELFF. This chain joins TRBV5-4 and TRBJ2-2; 13 positions agree with TRBD2. Looked up from germline, CDR1 is SGHNT and CDR2 is YYREEE (reference sequence). The V segment lost 0 bases and the J segment 0 bases; nucleotides outside the gene matches: 2. The CDR3 is 18 amino acids.

The J gene is TRBJ2-5, the V gene TRBV9, with D maybe TRBD2 (6 bases). CDR3 length equals 15 residues. Germline V gene lookup returns CDR1 SGDLS and CDR2 YYNGEE. V was pared by 0 bases and J by 1 base, with 10 bases between. The CDR3 nucleotides read TGTGCCAGCAGCGTAGGGCGGACTACCCAAGAGACCCAGTACTTC. This codes for CASSVGRTTQETQYF. Full variable domain (outside the CDR3, taken from reference TRBV9 and TRBJ2-5): DSGVTQTPKHLITATGQRVTLRCSPRSGDLSVYWYQQSLDQGLQFLIQYYNGEERAKGNILERFSAQQFPDLHSELNLSSLELGDSALYFCASSVGRTTQETQYFGPGTRLLVL.

V gene TRBV25-1 combines with J gene TRBJ2-6; 9 bases are a match to TRBD1. The CDR3 has 17 amino acids. Germline CDR1 and CDR2: MGHDK and SYGVNS. The V gene end was trimmed by 7 bases and the J gene end by 3 bases; junction bases not matched to a gene: 10. CDR3 region: CASTGGQGSGGANVLTF. In nucleotides, the CDR3 is TGTGCCAGCACCGGGGGACAGGGTTCTGGTGGGGCCAACGTCCTGACTTTC.

The V gene is TRBV27, the J gene TRBJ1-2; unclear D gene. Germline CDR1 and CDR2: MNHEY and SMNVEV (reference sequence). Trimming removed 5 bases at V and 6 bases at J, with 16 bases between. The CDR3 length is 14 residues. The DNA for the CDR3 is TGTGCCAGCAGTCCTTACCCCCCTACGGATGGCTACACCTTC. The encoded protein is CASSPYPPTDGYTF.

The chain recombines TRBV6-2 or TRBV6-3 with TRBJ2-3; maybe TRBD1 (5 bases). V lost 5 bases and J lost 5, with 8 bases in between. Germline V gives CDR1 MNHEY, CDR2 SVGEGT. This CDR3 has 12 residues. The CDR3 DNA sequence: TGTGCCAGCAGTGCTAGGGGAGATACGCAGTATTTT. This sequence encodes CASSARGDTQYF.

V gene TRBV4-2 combines with J gene TRBJ1-2; TRBD1 aligns across 7 bases. CDR3 size: 15 residues. V was pared by 4 bases and J by 2 bases, with 7 bases of the junction left unmatched. Germline V gene lookup returns CDR1 LGHNA and CDR2 YNFKEQ. CDR3 sequence: CASSLSTGTNYGYTF. CDR3 nucleotide sequence: TGTGCCAGCAGCCTCTCGACAGGGACCAACTATGGCTACACCTTC.

The chain couples TRBV7-9 to TRBJ2-3; no firm D call. CDR1 and CDR2 from the germline V gene are SEHNR and FQNEAQ (reference sequence). This CDR3 contains 14 residues. Trimming removed 4 bases from V and 6 bases from J, with 14 bases in between. The CDR3 DNA follows: TGTGCCAGCAGCTGGGCCGGATCCTCGGATACGCAGTATTTT. As protein: CASSWAGSSDTQYF.

This clone was seen only once. V usage is TRBV4-2 and J usage is TRBJ1-5; 7 bases agree with TRBD1. This CDR3 has 13 residues. Looked up from germline, CDR1 is LGHNA and CDR2 is YNFKEQ. Germline trimming cut 2 bases from V and 6 bases from J; bases unmatched to any gene: 1. The chain's CDR3 is CASSQQGGQPQHF. As DNA, the CDR3 is TGTGCCAGCAGCCAACAGGGGGGTCAGCCCCAGCATTTT.

The chain couples TRBV6-1 to TRBJ2-1, with D possibly being TRBD2 (5 bases). This CDR3 region has 15 residues. The V gene lost 1 base and the J gene lost 4 bases, with 11 bases spanning the gap. Germline V gives CDR1 MNHNS, CDR2 SASEGT. The CDR3 nucleotides are TGTGCCAGCAGTGAAGGTCCCAGAGGGTACAATGAGCAGTTCTTC. This sequence encodes CASSEGPRGYNEQFF.

The chain has TRBV11-2 and TRBJ2-4; the D gene is possibly TRBD1 (8 bases). CDR3 size: 14 residues. The ends were cut back, 6 bases at V and 9 bases at J, with 18 bases in the middle. Germline V gene data show CDR1 as SGHAT and CDR2 as FQNNGV. The CDR3 region has the DNA TGTGCCAGCAGTCCACAGGGGGGGGCGAGCATTCAGTACTTC. This sequence encodes CASSPQGGASIQYF. Drawing the rest from reference TRBV11-2 and TRBJ2-4, the complete variable domain is EAGVAQSPRYKIIEKRQSVAFWCNPISGHATLYWYQQILGQGPKLLIQFQNNGVVDDSQLPKDRFSAERLKGVDSTLKIQPAKLEDSAVYLCASSPQGGASIQYFGAGTRLSVL.

CDR3 sequence reads: CASSIRGLLQPQHF. DNA for the CDR3: TGTGCCAGTAGTATAAGGGGGTTGCTTCAGCCCCAGCATTTT. J is TRBJ1-5 and V is TRBV19; possibly TRBD1 for D (6 bases). Germline V gene data show CDR1 as LNHDA and CDR2 as SQIVND (reference sequence). V lost 2 bases and J 6 bases, leaving 11 bases between the germline ends. The CDR3 covers 14 residues.

The chain carries TRBV28 and TRBJ1-2, with D possibly matching TRBD1 (6 bases). CDR1 is MDHEN and CDR2 is SYDVKM in the germline V gene. V was clipped by 10 bases and J by 0 bases, with 9 bases between them. This CDR3 has 12 residues. As DNA, the CDR3 is TGTGCCATCCGGACAGCTAACTATGGCTACACCTTC. Its translation: CAIRTANYGYTF.

The chain links TRBV2 to TRBJ2-7; 8 bases fit TRBD1. With V trimmed by 8 bases and J by 6 bases, 9 bases remained unmatched. This CDR3 has 13 residues. CDR1 is SNHLY and CDR2 is FYNNEI in the germline V gene. The CDR3 DNA follows: TGTGCCAGCGCTTGGGGACAGGTCCCCGAGCAGTACTTC. Amino acids: CASAWGQVPEQYF.

The chain links TRBV10-2 to TRBJ1-5; a weak D match, TRBD1 (6 bases). Germline CDR1 is WSHSY and CDR2 is SAAADI. V was trimmed by 7 bases and J by 5 bases, leaving 12 bases between them. The CDR3 has 13 amino acids. CDR3 nucleotide sequence: TGCGCCAGCAAGAGGGCAGGGGATCAGCCCCAGCATTTT. It translates to CASKRAGDQPQHF.

The gene calls are TRBV7-6 and TRBJ2-7; 8 nucleotides line up with TRBD1. The CDR3 totals 16 residues. V trimming: 4 bases; J trimming: 5 bases; junction bases outside the gene matches: 13. The germline V gene has CDR1 SGHVS and CDR2 FNYEAQ. CDR3 in amino acids: CASSSEQGDLLNEQYF. The DNA of the CDR3 is TGTGCCAGCAGCTCTGAACAGGGGGACCTTTTGAACGAGCAGTACTTC.

In DNA, the CDR3 is TGTGCCAGCAGAAGACTAGCGGGGACTCAAGAGACCCAGTACTTC. It yields the protein CASRRLAGTQETQYF. The chain employs TRBV7-9 and TRBJ2-5; 11 bases match TRBD2. This CDR3 contains 15 residues. V gave up 6 bases and J gave up 2 bases; unmatched junction bases: 5. Germline V gene data show CDR1 as SEHNR and CDR2 as FQNEAQ (reference sequence).

This chain connects TRBV28 to TRBJ1-4; 11 bases fit TRBD1. The CDR3 spans 15 residues. Germline V CDR1 and CDR2: MDHEN, SYDVKM. V was clipped by 3 bases and J by 6 bases; unmatched bases: 3. The chain's CDR3 is CASSLGGQGDEKLFF. CDR3 DNA: TGTGCCAGCAGTTTGGGGGGACAGGGGGATGAAAAACTGTTTTTT.

The CDR3, as DNA: TGTGCCAGCAGTTACATTGGGCTAGCGAACAATGAGCAGTTCTTC. As protein: CASSYIGLANNEQFF. The chain joins TRBV6-2 or TRBV6-3 to TRBJ2-1, with TRBD2 as a possible D gene (6 bases). CDR3 length equals 15 residues. The germline V gene encodes CDR1 MNHEY and CDR2 SVGEGT. The V end was cut by 2 bases, the J end by 5 bases, with 13 bases between.

This sequence joins TRBV5-4 and TRBJ2-1; 8 nucleotides match TRBD2. Germline V gene data show CDR1 as SGHNT and CDR2 as YYREEE (reference sequence). With V trimmed by 2 bases and J by 4 bases, 5 bases remained unmatched. The CDR3 spans 15 residues. The CDR3 bases are TGTGCCAGCAGCTTTGCGGGGGGACAATACAATGAGCAGTTCTTC. Its translation: CASSFAGGQYNEQFF.

The chain is built from TRBV7-8 and TRBJ2-6; a possible D gene is TRBD1 (6 bases). CDR3 length equals 18 residues. The V and J ends lost 1 base and 1 base respectively, with 14 bases between them. Per germline, CDR1 SGHVS and CDR2 FQNEAQ. CDR3 sequence: CASSLVTTGSSGANVLTF. Here the CDR3 DNA reads TGTGCCAGCAGCTTAGTAACGACAGGCTCATCTGGGGCCAACGTCCTGACTTTC.

This clone came up once. CDR3 sequence reads: CASSIAGSSYEQYF. CDR3 DNA sequence: TGTGCCAGTAGTATAGCAGGCAGCTCCTACGAGCAGTACTTC. V is TRBV19 and J is TRBJ2-7; D gene unclear. Germline V gene data show CDR1 as LNHDA and CDR2 as SQIVND (reference sequence). This CDR3 region has 14 residues. Trimming removed 1 base at V and 0 bases at J, with 7 bases between.

The chain combines TRBV2 with TRBJ2-1; D gene uncertain. Germline V gene lookup returns CDR1 SNHLY and CDR2 FYNNEI. CDR3 length equals 13 residues. The V end lost 1 base, the J end lost 6 bases, and 7 bases lay between the germline ends. CDR3 amino acids: CASSEGGSNEQFF. Written as DNA, the CDR3 is TGTGCCAGCAGTGAAGGTGGCAGCAATGAGCAGTTCTTC. The full variable domain, rest sourced from reference TRBV2 and TRBJ2-1, is EPEVTQTPSHQVTQMGQEVILRCVPISNHLYFYWYRQILGQKVEFLVSFYNNEISEKSEIFDDQFSVERPDGSNFTLKIRSTKLEDSAMYFCASSEGGSNEQFFGPGTRLTVL.

The gene calls are TRBV21-1 and TRBJ2-2; the D call in the table, TRBD2, was not verified against the DNA. TRBV21-1 is a pseudogene segment. The CDR3 totals 17 residues. CDR3 sequence reads: CASSKDGRPWNTGELFF. The CDR3 bases are TGTGCCAGCAGCAAAGACGGGAGGCCCTGGAACACCGGGGAGCTGTTTTTT.

The chain has TRBV6-5 and TRBJ1-6; perhaps TRBD1 as D (6 bases). Trimming stripped 4 bases from V and 5 bases from J, with 9 bases between. CDR1 is MNHEY and CDR2 is SVGAGI in the germline V gene. This CDR3 has 14 amino acids. The DNA for the CDR3 is TGTGCCAGCAGTTTCAGGACAGATAATTCACCCCTCCACTTT. Its protein product is CASSFRTDNSPLHF.

V usage is TRBV9 and J usage is TRBJ1-1, with D possibly being TRBD1 (5 bases). Trimming took 2 bases from V and 4 from J, leaving 15 bases between them. CDR1 is SGDLS and CDR2 is YYNGEE in the germline V gene. CDR3 length equals 15 residues. The CDR3 DNA follows: TGTGCCAGCAGCGTTGGGGGGGGTGGCCCCACTGAAGCTTTCTTT. Its translation: CASSVGGGGPTEAFF.